These 20 T cell receptor beta chains were all obtained from the same sample, sequenced in a study of blood T cells in healthy people across ages. Through a sample-barcoded 5' primer and a J-beta primer mix, a second PCR was run for roughly 6 to 11 cycles. TCRdb fed the 5' RACE reads into MiXCR, producing one record per CDR3 protein. The data contain about 730,000 distinct CDR3 sequences, roughly 44% of them singletons. Sequencing input: blood. These receptors were collected from a woman in her fifties or sixties in good health.

The chain couples TRBV5-1 to TRBJ2-1, with 7 bases lining up with TRBD2. The CDR3 extends over 15 amino acids. V shed 3 bases and J 3 bases; nucleotides not matched to a gene: 6. CDR1 and CDR2 from the germline V gene are SGHRS and YFSETQ. CDR3 sequence: CASSSASGNYNEQFF. As DNA, the CDR3 is TGCGCCAGCAGCTCGGCTAGCGGAAACTACAATGAGCAGTTCTTC.

This clonotype was recorded at least ten times. The DNA for the CDR3 is TGTGCCAGCAGTTACCCGGGGCTCGTGAACACTGAAGCTTTCTTT. It translates to CASSYPGLVNTEAFF. This chain uses TRBV6-5 with TRBJ1-1; perhaps TRBD1 as D (5 bases). Germline V lookup: CDR1 MNHEY, CDR2 SVGAGI. V lost 2 bases to trimming and J lost 0 bases, with 10 bases between them. The CDR3 extends over 15 amino acids.

The chain joins TRBV20-1 to TRBJ2-7; D gene unclear. This CDR3 is 10 amino acids long. Germline V CDR1 and CDR2: DFQATT, SNEGSKA (reference sequence). Trimming took 2 bases from V and 7 from J, leaving 6 bases between them. CDR3 protein: CSARLWEQYF. The CDR3 DNA reads TGCAGTGCTAGACTATGGGAGCAGTACTTC.

This clonotype was observed a few times. This chain joins TRBV6-6 and TRBJ2-3, with D maybe TRBD2 (6 bases). The CDR3 has 13 amino acids. Deletions cut 4 bases from V and 9 bases from J, with 14 bases between. Germline assignment: CDR1 MNHNY and CDR2 SVGAGI (reference sequence). The DNA for the CDR3 is TGTGCCAGCAGTTCTCCTAGCGTCGTGACGCAGTATTTT. This codes for CASSSPSVVTQYF.

Points on this clonotype: The junction departs from the called germline gene at one end, perhaps through a read error. The V and J genes are TRBV12-3 or TRBV12-4 and TRBJ2-2; weak D call: TRBD2 (6 bases). CDR3 length: 14 amino acids. CDR3 residues: CACSRDSNTGELFF. The DNA for the CDR3 is TGTGCCTGCAGTCGGGACTCGAACACCGGGGAGCTGTTTTTT.

About this clonotype: A read error may be the cause here, since a much bigger clone is one base away. The chain is built from TRBV2 and TRBJ2-7, with D possibly matching TRBD1 (5 bases). Germline V gene sequence: CDR1 SNHLY, CDR2 FYNNEI. V dropped 4 bases and J dropped 4 bases, with 14 bases sitting between them. The CDR3 contains 14 residues. The CDR3 region is CASSGTIGVYEQYF. The CDR3 bases are TGTGCCAGCAGTGGGACAATTGGGGTTTACGAGCAGTACTTC.

A few counts support this clonotype. The chain employs TRBV10-3 and TRBJ1-4; tentatively, D is TRBD1 (5 bases). The CDR3 spans 15 residues. V gave up 6 bases and J gave up 1 base, with 12 bases separating them. Germline values: CDR1 ENHRY, CDR2 SYGVKD. The CDR3 DNA reads as TGTGCCATCAGCGTGGGGACGGAAACTAATGAAAAACTGTTTTTT. Translation: CAISVGTETNEKLFF.

The rearrangement joins TRBV20-1 to TRBJ1-5; D unresolved. This CDR3 is 14 amino acids long. Germline assignment: CDR1 DFQATT and CDR2 SNEGSKA (reference sequence). V gave up 3 bases and J gave up 0 bases, with 9 bases separating them. CDR3 in DNA: TGCAGTGCTAGGTCAGTCTATAGCAATCAGCCCCAGCATTTT. It yields the protein CSARSVYSNQPQHF.

This clonotype appeared a few times. The J gene is TRBJ2-3, the V gene TRBV15, with 15 bases lining up with TRBD2. CDR1 and CDR2 from the germline V gene are LNHNV and YYDKDF (reference sequence). Losses at the gene ends were 1 base for V and 2 bases for J; bases not matched to a gene: 10. The CDR3 is made up of 20 amino acids. The CDR3 DNA is TGTGCCACCAGCAGAGGCGCGGCGGGGACTAGCGGGAGGATCACAGATACGCAGTATTTT. It is translated as CATSRGAAGTSGRITDTQYF.

The J gene is TRBJ1-1, the V gene TRBV27; tentative D call: TRBD1 (6 bases). CDR1 and CDR2 (germline): MNHEY, SMNVEV (reference sequence). V was cut by 1 base and J by 3 bases, with 12 bases left in between. The CDR3 totals 15 residues. The CDR3 DNA is TGTGCCAGCAGTTTATACGGCAGGGGAGACACTGAAGCTTTCTTT. Encoded protein: CASSLYGRGDTEAFF.

Many counts were recorded for this clonotype. This sequence joins TRBV4-1 and TRBJ2-7; 7 bases fit TRBD1. The V gene's germline CDR1 is MGHRA and CDR2 YSYEKL. V shed 0 bases and J 6 bases; nucleotides not matched to a gene: 2. This CDR3 spans 13 amino acids. The CDR3 here is CASSQEPGGEQYF. The CDR3 nucleotides are TGCGCCAGCAGCCAAGAGCCAGGGGGCGAGCAGTACTTC.

V is TRBV7-3 and J is TRBJ2-1; D is perhaps TRBD1 or TRBD2 (5 bases each). Germline V CDR1 and CDR2: SGHTA, FQGTGA. V was cut by 5 bases and J by 5 bases, with 10 bases left in between. The CDR3 runs 13 residues. The CDR3 region has the DNA TGTGCCAGCAGCCAATCGGGACACAATGAGCAGTTCTTC. It encodes CASSQSGHNEQFF.

Of note for this clonotype: A much more abundant neighbour one base away suggests this may be a read error. The J gene is TRBJ2-3, the V gene TRBV6-6, with 10 bases that match TRBD2. Germline CDR1 MNHNY, CDR2 SVGAGI (reference sequence). The CDR3 is 14 amino acids. The DNA for the CDR3 is TGTGCCAGCAGTGGACTAGCGGACACAGATGCGCAGTATTTT. Its protein is CASSGLADTDAQYF.

This clonotype has a handful of counts. The CDR3 protein is CASSLAGTGRYNEQFF. The CDR3 DNA sequence: TGTGCCAGCAGTTTGGCCGGGACAGGGAGGTACAATGAGCAGTTCTTC. The rearrangement links TRBV12-3 or TRBV12-4 to TRBJ2-1; TRBD1 matches 9 bases. Trimming removed 3 bases from V and 4 bases from J; junction bases left unmatched: 7. The CDR3 runs 16 residues.

The chain recombines TRBV7-9 with TRBJ2-5; 7 bases map to TRBD2. The CDR3 covers 13 residues. The V gene end was trimmed by 5 bases and the J gene end by 11 bases; junction bases not matched to a gene: 11. Germline V gives CDR1 SEHNR, CDR2 FQNEAQ (reference sequence). The CDR3 loop reads CASSDRMGGGQYF. CDR3 nucleotide sequence: TGTGCCAGCAGCGACCGCATGGGGGGAGGGCAGTACTTC.

The J gene is TRBJ2-5, the V gene TRBV18; D possibly corresponds to TRBD1 (6 bases). The DNA end lines up better with TRBJ2-7; the J call may be wrong. Germline assignment: CDR1 KGHSH and CDR2 LQKENI. The CDR3 length is 14 residues. CDR3 coding DNA: TGTGCCAGCTCACCACCGTCAGGGGAACGCGAGCAGTACTTC. As protein: CASSPPSGEREQYF.

The chain combines TRBV11-2 with TRBJ2-7, with D tentatively TRBD2 (7 bases). The tail of the sequence fits TRBJ2-4 better, so the J call may be wrong. Germline lookup yields CDR1 SGHAT and CDR2 FQNNGV. CDR3 size: 14 residues. CDR3 protein: CASSLGGLGNIQYF. For the CDR3, the DNA is TGTGCCAGCAGCTTGGGGGGGCTGGGAAACATTCAGTACTTC.

This clonotype was detected a few times. V usage is TRBV3-1 and J usage is TRBJ2-3; 10 nucleotides match TRBD2. The ends lost 0 bases at V and 1 base at J; junction bases unmatched: 13. Germline CDR1 reads LGHDT; CDR2 reads YNNKEL (reference sequence). The CDR3 runs to 20 residues. This CDR3 is CASSQDLWLAGVPGTDTQYF. The CDR3, as DNA: TGTGCCAGCAGCCAAGATCTCTGGCTAGCGGGAGTCCCCGGCACAGATACGCAGTATTTT.

The chain combines TRBV3-1 with TRBJ1-1; D is undetermined. Trimming stripped 3 bases from V and 4 bases from J, with 9 bases between. From germline, CDR1 is LGHDT and CDR2 YNNKEL (reference sequence). This CDR3 is 13 amino acids long. The CDR3 region has the DNA TGTGCCAGCAGCCACCGTAAGGGCACTGAAGCTTTCTTT. Translating it yields CASSHRKGTEAFF.

The chain is built from TRBV6-6 and TRBJ2-3; unclear D gene. Per germline, CDR1 MNHNY and CDR2 SVGAGI (reference sequence). V shed 4 bases and J shed 0 bases, with 8 bases lying between them. This CDR3 has 14 amino acids. CDR3 amino acids: CASSSPSSTDTQYF. The CDR3 coding sequence is TGTGCCAGCAGTTCCCCAAGTAGCACAGATACGCAGTATTTT.